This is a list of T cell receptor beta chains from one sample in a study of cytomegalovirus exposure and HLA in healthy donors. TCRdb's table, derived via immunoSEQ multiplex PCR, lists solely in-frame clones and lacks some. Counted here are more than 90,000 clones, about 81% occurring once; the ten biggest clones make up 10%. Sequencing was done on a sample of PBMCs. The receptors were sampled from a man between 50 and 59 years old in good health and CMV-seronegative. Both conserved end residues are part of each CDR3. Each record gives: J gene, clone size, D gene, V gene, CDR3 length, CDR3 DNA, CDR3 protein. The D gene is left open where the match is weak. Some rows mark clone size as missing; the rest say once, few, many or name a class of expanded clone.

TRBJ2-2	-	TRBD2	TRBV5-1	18	TGCGCCAGCAGCTACGCCAGCGGGAGTCGCGGAAACACCGGGGAGCTGTTTTTT	CASSYASGSRGNTGELFF
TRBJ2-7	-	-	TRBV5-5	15	TGTGCCAGCAGCCCATGGGCAGGGGATGATGGCGAGCAGTACTTC	CASSPWAGDDGEQYF
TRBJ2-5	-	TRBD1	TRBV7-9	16	TGTGCCAGCAGCTTGGGGCAGGGGGCGAGGGAGAGAGAGCAGTACTTC	CASSLGQGAREREQYF
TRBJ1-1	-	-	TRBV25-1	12	TGTGCCAGCAGTGGGCCCCGCACTGAAGCTTTCTTT	CASSGPRTEAFF
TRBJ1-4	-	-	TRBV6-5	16	TGTGCCAGCAGTTCCGTAGGACAGCCCCGCGATGAAAAACTGTTTTTT	CASSSVGQPRDEKLFF
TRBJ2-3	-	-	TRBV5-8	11	TGTGCCAGCAGCCGTAGAGATACGCAGTATTTT	CASSRRDTQYF
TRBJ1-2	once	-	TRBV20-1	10	TGCAGTGCTAGGGGCCAGGGCTACACCTTC	CSARGQGYTF
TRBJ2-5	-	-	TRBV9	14	TGTGCCAGCAGCGTAGGGCAGTGGATAGAGGCCCAGTACTTC	CASSVGQWIEAQYF
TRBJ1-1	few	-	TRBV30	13	TGTGCCTGGAGAGGCAGGAGTGACAGTGAAGCTTTCTTT	CAWRGRSDSEAFF
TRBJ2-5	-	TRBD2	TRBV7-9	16	TGTGCCAGCAGCCCCCCGACTAGCGGCCTCGGGGAGACCCAGTACTTC	CASSPPTSGLGETQYF
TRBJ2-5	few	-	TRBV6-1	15	TGTGCCAGCAGTTCTTCCTCAGGGTTTGGAGAGACCCAGTACTTC	CASSSSSGFGETQYF
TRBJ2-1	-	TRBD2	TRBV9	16	TGTGCCAGCAGCGCGGGGACTAGCGGTCTCTACAATGAGCAGTTCTTC	CASSAGTSGLYNEQFF
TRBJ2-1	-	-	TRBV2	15	TGTGCCAGCAGTCAACAGGGAAGCTCCTACAATGAGCAGTTCTTC	CASSQQGSSYNEQFF
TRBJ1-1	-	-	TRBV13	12	TGTGCCAGCAGCCAGGTCGGGGGAGAAGCTTTCTTT	CASSQVGGEAFF
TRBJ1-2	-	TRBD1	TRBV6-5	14	TGTGCCAGCAGTTACAAGGGACAGGAATATGGCTACACCTTC	CASSYKGQEYGYTF
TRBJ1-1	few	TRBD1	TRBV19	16	TGTGCCAGTAGTTCCCCTTCCGGGACAGGGGGCACTGAAGCTTTCTTT	CASSSPSGTGGTEAFF
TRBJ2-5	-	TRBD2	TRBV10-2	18	TGCGCCAGCAGTGAACCCCCTTTTTCTAGCGGGGTCGGAGAGACCCAGTACTTC	CASSEPPFSSGVGETQYF
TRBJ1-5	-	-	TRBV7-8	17	TGTGCCAGCAGCCGGGACTGGGACCTTTTTAGCAATCAGCCCCAGCATTTT	CASSRDWDLFSNQPQHF
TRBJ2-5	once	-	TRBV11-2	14	TGTGCCAGCAGCTTCAGGGTGTCCCAAGAGACCCAGTACTTC	CASSFRVSQETQYF
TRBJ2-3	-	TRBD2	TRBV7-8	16	TGTGCCAGCAGCATTAGCGGGGGGACTAGCACAGATACGCAGTATTTT	CASSISGGTSTDTQYF
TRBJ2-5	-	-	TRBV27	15	TGTGCCAGCAGCTCCAGGGGGGACGGGAAAGAGACCCAGTACTTC	CASSSRGDGKETQYF
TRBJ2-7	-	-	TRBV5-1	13	TGCGCCAGCAGCCCAAGGGACACTAACGAGCAGTACTTC	CASSPRDTNEQYF
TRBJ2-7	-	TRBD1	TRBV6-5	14	TGTGCCAGCAGTTCCCCGGGACAGGGTTACGAGCAGTACTTC	CASSSPGQGYEQYF
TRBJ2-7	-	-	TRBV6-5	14	TGTGCCAGCAGGGGCCTCACGCCCCCTTACGAGCAGTACTTC	CASRGLTPPYEQYF
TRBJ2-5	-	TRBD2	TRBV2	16	TGTGCCAGCAGTGGCGGACTAGCGGGAGGACAAGAGACCCAGTACTTC	CASSGGLAGGQETQYF
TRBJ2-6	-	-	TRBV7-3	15	TGTGCCAGCAGCATCCCAGGGACTGGGGCCAACGTCCTGACTTTC	CASSIPGTGANVLTF
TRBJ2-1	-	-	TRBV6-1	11	TGTGCCAGCGGTCTTCGGGGTGAGCAGTTCTTC	CASGLRGEQFF
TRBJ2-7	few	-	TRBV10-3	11	TGTGCCTCTTTAGGGAGGGGGGAGCAGTACTTC	CASLGRGEQYF
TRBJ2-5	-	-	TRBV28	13	TGTGCCAGCAGTTTATCGGGGCAAGAGACCCAGTACTTC	CASSLSGQETQYF
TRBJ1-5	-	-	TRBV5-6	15	TGTGCCAGCAGCGCGGACTACTATAGCAATCAGCCCCAGCATTTT	CASSADYYSNQPQHF
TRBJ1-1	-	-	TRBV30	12	TGTGCCTGGAGTGTACGTCCGGGAGAAGCTTTCTTT	CAWSVRPGEAFF
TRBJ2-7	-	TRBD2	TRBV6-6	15	TGTGCCAGCAGGCTGCCGCGGGAGGACTCCTACGAGCAGTACTTC	CASRLPREDSYEQYF
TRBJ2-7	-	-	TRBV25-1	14	TGTGCCAGCCAGCGGTCTTATAGCTCCTACGAGCAGTACTTC	CASQRSYSSYEQYF
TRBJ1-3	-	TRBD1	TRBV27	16	TGTGCCAGCAGTTTCTCCGGGACAGGGAAGGGAAACACCATATATTTT	CASSFSGTGKGNTIYF
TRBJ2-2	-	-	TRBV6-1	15	TGTGCCAGCACATTGGCCGACACGAACACCGGGGAGCTGTTTTTT	CASTLADTNTGELFF
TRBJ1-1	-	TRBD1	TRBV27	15	TGTGCCAGCACCCCCGGGACAGGGCTAAAGTCTGAAGCTTTCTTT	CASTPGTGLKSEAFF